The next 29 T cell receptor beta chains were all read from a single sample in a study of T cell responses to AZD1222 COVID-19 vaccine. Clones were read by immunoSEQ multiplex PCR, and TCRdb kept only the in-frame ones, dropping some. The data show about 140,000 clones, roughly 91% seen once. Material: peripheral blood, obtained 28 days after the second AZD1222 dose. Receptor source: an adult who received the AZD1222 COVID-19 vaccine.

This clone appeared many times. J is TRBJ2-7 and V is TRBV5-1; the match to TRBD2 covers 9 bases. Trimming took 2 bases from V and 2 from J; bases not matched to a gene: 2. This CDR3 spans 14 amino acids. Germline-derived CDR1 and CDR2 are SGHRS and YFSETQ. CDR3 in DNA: TGCGCCAGCAGCTTTCTAGCGGGAACCTACGAGCAGTACTTC. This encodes CASSFLAGTYEQYF.

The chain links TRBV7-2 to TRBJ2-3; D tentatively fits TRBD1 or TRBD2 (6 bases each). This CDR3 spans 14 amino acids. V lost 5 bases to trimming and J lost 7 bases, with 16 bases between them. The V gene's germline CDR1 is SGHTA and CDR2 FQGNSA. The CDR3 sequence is CASSPSGAPNTQYF. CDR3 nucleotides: TGTGCCAGCAGCCCTTCGGGGGCTCCGAATACGCAGTATTTT.

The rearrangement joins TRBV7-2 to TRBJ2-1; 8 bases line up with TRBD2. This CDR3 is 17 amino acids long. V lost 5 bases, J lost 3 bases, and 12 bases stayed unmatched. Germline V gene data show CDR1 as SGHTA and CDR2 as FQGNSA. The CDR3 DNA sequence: TGTGCCAGCAGCCCCATCCTGGCGGGGGGCCTCTACAATGAGCAGTTCTTC. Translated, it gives CASSPILAGGLYNEQFF.

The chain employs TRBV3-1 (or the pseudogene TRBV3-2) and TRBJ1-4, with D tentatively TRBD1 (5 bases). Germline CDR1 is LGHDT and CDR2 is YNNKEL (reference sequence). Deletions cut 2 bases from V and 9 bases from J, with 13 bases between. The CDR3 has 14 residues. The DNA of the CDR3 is TGTGCCAGCAGCCAAACGCTCCCGGGGCAAAAACTGTTTTTT. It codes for CASSQTLPGQKLFF.

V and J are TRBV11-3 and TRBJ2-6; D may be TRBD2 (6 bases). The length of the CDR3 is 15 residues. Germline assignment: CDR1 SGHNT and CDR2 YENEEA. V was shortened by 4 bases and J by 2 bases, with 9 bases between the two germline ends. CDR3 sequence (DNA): TGTGCCAGCAGCTCGGGACTTCCTGGGGCCAACGTCCTGACTTTC. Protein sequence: CASSSGLPGANVLTF.

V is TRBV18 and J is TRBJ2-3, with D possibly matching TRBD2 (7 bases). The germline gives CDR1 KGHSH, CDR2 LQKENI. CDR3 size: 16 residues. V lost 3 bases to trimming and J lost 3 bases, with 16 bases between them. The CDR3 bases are TGTGCCAGCTCACCGAGTGAAGGGAGGGGGACAGATACGCAGTATTTT. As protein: CASSPSEGRGTDTQYF.

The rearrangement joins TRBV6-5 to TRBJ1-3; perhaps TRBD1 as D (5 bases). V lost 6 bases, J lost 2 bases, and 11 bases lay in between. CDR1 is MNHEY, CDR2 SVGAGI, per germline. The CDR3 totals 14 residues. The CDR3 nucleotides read TGTGCCAGCAGCTCCGGGGGGACTGGAAACACCATATATTTT. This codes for CASSSGGTGNTIYF.

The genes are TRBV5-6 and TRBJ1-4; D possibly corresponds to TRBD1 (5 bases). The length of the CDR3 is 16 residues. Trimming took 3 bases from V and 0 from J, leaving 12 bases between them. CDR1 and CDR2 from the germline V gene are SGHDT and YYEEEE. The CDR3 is CASSWGTASTNEKLFF. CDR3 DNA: TGTGCCAGCAGCTGGGGGACCGCTTCAACTAATGAAAAACTGTTTTTT.

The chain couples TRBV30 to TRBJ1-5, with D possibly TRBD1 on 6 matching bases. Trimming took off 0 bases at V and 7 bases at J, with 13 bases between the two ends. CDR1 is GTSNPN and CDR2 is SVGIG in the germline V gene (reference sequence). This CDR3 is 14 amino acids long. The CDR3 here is CAWSVLDRQQPQHF. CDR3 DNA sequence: TGTGCCTGGAGTGTTCTTGACAGGCAGCAGCCCCAGCATTTT.

The CDR3 DNA reads as TGTGCCAGCAGCCCCACGGGATTCAATCAGCCCCAGCATTTT. Residues: CASSPTGFNQPQHF. The chain employs TRBV7-2 and TRBJ1-5; D unresolved. The CDR3 has 14 amino acids. The germline gives CDR1 SGHTA, CDR2 FQGNSA. Trimming pared 5 bases from V and 3 bases from J, leaving 11 bases between.

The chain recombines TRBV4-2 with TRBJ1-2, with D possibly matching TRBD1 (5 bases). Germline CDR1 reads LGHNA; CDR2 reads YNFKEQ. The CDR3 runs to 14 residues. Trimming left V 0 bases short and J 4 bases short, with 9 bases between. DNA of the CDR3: TGTGCCAGCAGCCAAGATGGACAAGTCTATGGCTACACCTTC. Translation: CASSQDGQVYGYTF.

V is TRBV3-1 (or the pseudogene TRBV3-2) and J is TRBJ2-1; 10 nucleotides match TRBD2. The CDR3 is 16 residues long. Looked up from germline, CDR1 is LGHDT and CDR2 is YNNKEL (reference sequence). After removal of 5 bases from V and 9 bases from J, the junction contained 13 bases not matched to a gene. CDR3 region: CASSTQWTSGQGEQFF. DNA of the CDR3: TGTGCCAGCAGCACACAGTGGACTAGCGGTCAGGGTGAGCAGTTCTTC.

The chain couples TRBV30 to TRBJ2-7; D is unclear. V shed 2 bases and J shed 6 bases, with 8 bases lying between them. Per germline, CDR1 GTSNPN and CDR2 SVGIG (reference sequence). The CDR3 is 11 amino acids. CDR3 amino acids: CAWSPSGEQYF. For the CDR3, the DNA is TGTGCCTGGAGTCCCTCCGGCGAGCAGTACTTC.

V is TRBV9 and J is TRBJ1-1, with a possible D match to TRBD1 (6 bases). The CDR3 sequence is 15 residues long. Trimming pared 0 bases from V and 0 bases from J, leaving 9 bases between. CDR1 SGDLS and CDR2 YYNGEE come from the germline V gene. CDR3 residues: CASSVDDRLNTEAFF. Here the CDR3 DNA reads TGTGCCAGCAGCGTAGATGACAGGTTGAACACTGAAGCTTTCTTT.

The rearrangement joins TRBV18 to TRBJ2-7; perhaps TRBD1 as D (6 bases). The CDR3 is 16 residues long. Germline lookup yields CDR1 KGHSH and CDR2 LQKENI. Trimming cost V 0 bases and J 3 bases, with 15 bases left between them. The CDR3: CASSPPAGESLYEQYF. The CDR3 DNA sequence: TGTGCCAGCTCACCACCCGCAGGGGAATCCCTCTACGAGCAGTACTTC.

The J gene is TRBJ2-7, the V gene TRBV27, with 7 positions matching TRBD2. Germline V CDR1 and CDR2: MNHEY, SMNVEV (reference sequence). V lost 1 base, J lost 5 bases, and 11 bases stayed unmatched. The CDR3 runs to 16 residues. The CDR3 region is CASSLYNGGSHHEQYF. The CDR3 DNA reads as TGTGCCAGCAGTTTATATAACGGGGGGAGTCACCACGAGCAGTACTTC.

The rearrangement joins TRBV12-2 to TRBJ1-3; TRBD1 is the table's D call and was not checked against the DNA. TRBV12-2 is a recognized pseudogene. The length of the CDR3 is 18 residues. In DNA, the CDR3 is TGTGCAAGTCGCTTAGAGGGAGAGGCAGGGGCGACTGGAAACACCATATATTTT. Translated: CASRLEGEAGATGNTIYF.

DNA of the CDR3: TGTGCCAGTAGTATGACTAGCGGGGGGTATAAGACCCAGTACTTC. Protein sequence: CASSMTSGGYKTQYF. This chain uses TRBV19 with TRBJ2-5; 13 nucleotides align to TRBD2. Trimming cost V 3 bases and J 6 bases; bases outside gene matches: 4. CDR3 length equals 15 residues. Germline V lookup: CDR1 LNHDA, CDR2 SQIVND (reference sequence).

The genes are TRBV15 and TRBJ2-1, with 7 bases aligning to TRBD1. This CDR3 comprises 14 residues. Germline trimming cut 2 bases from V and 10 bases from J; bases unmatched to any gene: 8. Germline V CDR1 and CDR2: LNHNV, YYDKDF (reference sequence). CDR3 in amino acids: CATSRKQGLGEQFF. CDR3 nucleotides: TGTGCCACCAGCAGAAAACAGGGGCTAGGGGAGCAGTTCTTC.

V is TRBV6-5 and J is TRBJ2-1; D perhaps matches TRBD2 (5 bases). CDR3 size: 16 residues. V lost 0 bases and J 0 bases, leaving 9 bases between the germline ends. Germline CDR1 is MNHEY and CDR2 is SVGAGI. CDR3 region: CASSYSRGGSYNEQFF. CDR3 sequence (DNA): TGTGCCAGCAGTTACTCTCGGGGTGGCTCCTACAATGAGCAGTTCTTC.

The CDR3 region is CASSDRGVEKLFF. The DNA of the CDR3 is TGTGCCAGCAGCGACAGGGGTGTTGAAAAACTGTTTTTT. This chain links TRBV9 with TRBJ1-4, with 7 positions matching TRBD1. This CDR3 is built from 13 residues. Germline CDR1 reads SGDLS; CDR2 reads YYNGEE. V was pared by 3 bases and J by 7 bases, with 3 bases of the junction left unmatched.

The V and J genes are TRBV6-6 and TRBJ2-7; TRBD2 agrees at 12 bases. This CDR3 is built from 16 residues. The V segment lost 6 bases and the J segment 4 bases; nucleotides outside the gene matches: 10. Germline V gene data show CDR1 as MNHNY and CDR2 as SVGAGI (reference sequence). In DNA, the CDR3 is TGTGCCAGCAGGTTGACTAGCGGGAGTGCGGCTTACGAGCAGTACTTC. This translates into CASRLTSGSAAYEQYF.

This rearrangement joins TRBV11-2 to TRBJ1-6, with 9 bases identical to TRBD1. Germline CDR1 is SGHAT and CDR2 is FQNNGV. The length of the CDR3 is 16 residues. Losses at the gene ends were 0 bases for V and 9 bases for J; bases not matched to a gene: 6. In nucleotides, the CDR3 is TGTGCCAGCAGCTTAGACCCGGACAGGGGTCGTTCACCCCTCCACTTT. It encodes CASSLDPDRGRSPLHF.

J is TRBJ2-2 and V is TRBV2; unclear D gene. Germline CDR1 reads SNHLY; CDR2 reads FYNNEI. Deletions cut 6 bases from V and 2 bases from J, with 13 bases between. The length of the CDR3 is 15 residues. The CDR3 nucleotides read TGTGCCAGCAGCGGGTCCGATAGAAACACCGGGGAGCTGTTTTTT. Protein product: CASSGSDRNTGELFF. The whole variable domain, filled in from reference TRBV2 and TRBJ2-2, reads EPEVTQTPSHQVTQMGQEVILRCVPISNHLYFYWYRQILGQKVEFLVSFYNNEISEKSEIFDDQFSVERPDGSNFTLKIRSTKLEDSAMYFCASSGSDRNTGELFFGEGSRLTVL.

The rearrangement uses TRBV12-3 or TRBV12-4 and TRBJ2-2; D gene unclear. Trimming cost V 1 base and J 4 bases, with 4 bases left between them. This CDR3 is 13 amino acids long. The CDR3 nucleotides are TGTGCCAGCAGTTTAGGAGGCACCGGGGAGCTGTTTTTT. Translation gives CASSLGGTGELFF.

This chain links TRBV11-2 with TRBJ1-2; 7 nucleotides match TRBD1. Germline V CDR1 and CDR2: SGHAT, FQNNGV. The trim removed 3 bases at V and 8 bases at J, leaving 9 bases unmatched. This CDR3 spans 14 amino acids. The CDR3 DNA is TGTGCCAGCAGCTTTAGGGGGACAGACTTAGGCTACACCTTC. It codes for CASSFRGTDLGYTF.

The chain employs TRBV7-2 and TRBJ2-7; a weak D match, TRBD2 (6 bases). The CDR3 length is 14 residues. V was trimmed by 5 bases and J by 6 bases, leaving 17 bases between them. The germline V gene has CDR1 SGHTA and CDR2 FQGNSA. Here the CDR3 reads CASSGGVAHTEQYF. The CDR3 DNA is TGTGCCAGCAGCGGCGGGGTAGCCCACACCGAGCAGTACTTC.

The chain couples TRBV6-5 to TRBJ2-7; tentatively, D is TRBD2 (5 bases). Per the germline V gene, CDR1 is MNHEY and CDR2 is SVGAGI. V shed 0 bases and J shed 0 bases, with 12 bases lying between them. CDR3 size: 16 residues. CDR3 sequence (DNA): TGTGCCAGCAGTTACTCGGGCAGGAGGAGCTCCTACGAGCAGTACTTC. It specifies CASSYSGRRSSYEQYF.

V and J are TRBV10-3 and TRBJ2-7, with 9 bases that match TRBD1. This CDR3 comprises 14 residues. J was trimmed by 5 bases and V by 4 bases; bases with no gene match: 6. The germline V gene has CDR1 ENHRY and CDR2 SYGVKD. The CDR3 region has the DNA TGTGCCATCAGTGTAACAGGGGGCATCGACGAGCAGTACTTC. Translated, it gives CAISVTGGIDEQYF.